This T cell receptor beta chain was retrieved from a study of Ad26.COV2.S vaccination and SARS-CoV-2 variants. Turning to the study itself: Enrolled in COV1001, the donor was in the Ad26.COV2.S trial arm, which received the vaccine. Once, or twice with 56 days between doses, Ad26.COV2.S was given intramuscularly.

Treatment indicated: some 20 received Ad26.COV2.S at low or high dose, single or two shots; 5 received placebo; per-sample allocation not given. The investigators took samples on day 63 after the first vaccine or placebo injection. The table came from immunoSEQ multiplex PCR; TCRdb's copy has only in-frame clones and leaves some out. This sample carries approximately 480,000 clones, around 85% of them seen once, and the ten largest clones take roughly 13%. Trimming at V came to 4 bases and at J to 1 base, leaving 7 bases not matched to a gene. This CDR3 comprises 16 residues. Germline CDR1 LNHDA, CDR2 SQIVND (reference sequence).

The sample consisted of peripheral blood, taken in a trial of Ad26.COV2.S vaccine versus placebo. The sequence derives from a person aged 18-65 years who received the Ad26.COV2.S COVID-19 vaccine or a placebo. This chain joins TRBV19 and TRBJ1-1; TRBD1 matches 9 bases. The chain's CDR3 is CASSSLPGQGNTEAFF. CDR3 nucleotide sequence: TGTGCCAGTAGTAGCCTCCCGGGACAGGGGAACACTGAAGCTTTCTTT.